Each of the 14 T cell receptor beta chains below was sequenced from the same sample in a study of T cell responses to AZD1222 COVID-19 vaccine. The data were produced by immunoSEQ multiplex PCR, yet TCRdb's version contains in-frame clones alone and is incomplete. The sample has about 170,000 clones; 80% to 95% are singletons. The sample was peripheral blood, taken on day 0 of AZD1222 vaccination. Every receptor here comes from an adult in good health.

The chain couples TRBV5-1 to TRBJ1-2; possible D gene TRBD1, 6 bases. CDR1 is SGHRS, CDR2 YFSETQ, per germline. Trimming took 0 bases from V and 8 from J, leaving 11 bases between them. This CDR3 spans 13 amino acids. CDR3 sequence (DNA): TGCGCCAGCAGCTTGGCCCCCGGGGGCGGCTACACCTTC. Translating it yields CASSLAPGGGYTF.

The rearrangement joins TRBV7-8 to TRBJ1-2; D call uncertain. The germline V gene encodes CDR1 SGHVS and CDR2 FQNEAQ. The V end was cut by 3 bases, the J end by 8 bases, with 10 bases between. The CDR3 spans 12 residues. The CDR3 nucleotides are TGTGCCAGCAGCTTTAGCGGCGCGGGCTACACCTTC. It translates to CASSFSGAGYTF.

The chain employs TRBV6-5 and TRBJ1-4; the D is unclear. Germline V gives CDR1 MNHEY, CDR2 SVGAGI. CDR3 size: 12 residues. The V end lost 10 bases, the J end lost 7 bases, and 13 bases lay between the germline ends. CDR3 protein: CATHGEGEKLFF. Written as DNA, the CDR3 is TGTGCCACACACGGGGAGGGTGAAAAACTGTTTTTT.

This sequence joins TRBV7-2 and TRBJ2-7, with D uncertain. This CDR3 comprises 13 residues. Trimming pared 3 bases from V and 0 bases from J, leaving 6 bases between. Germline V lookup: CDR1 SGHTA, CDR2 FQGNSA. The CDR3 DNA reads TGTGCCAGCAGCTTCCACGGCTCCTACGAGCAGTACTTC. Residues: CASSFHGSYEQYF.

The V gene is TRBV18, the J gene TRBJ1-4; D uncertain. CDR3 length: 13 residues. Between the trimmed V and J ends, which lost 5 bases and 8 bases, there was a span of 12 bases. Germline V CDR1 and CDR2: KGHSH, LQKENI. Here the CDR3 DNA reads TGTGCCAGCTCATTAGGGAGTTTGGAAAAACTGTTTTTT. The encoded protein is CASSLGSLEKLFF.

This chain uses TRBV4-2 with TRBJ2-2, with TRBD2 identical over 8 bases. After removal of 1 base from V and 6 bases from J, the junction contained 16 bases not matched to a gene. The CDR3 is made up of 19 amino acids. Germline lookup yields CDR1 LGHNA and CDR2 YNFKEQ. CDR3 in DNA: TGTGCCAGCAGCCAAGGACCCTTGTCACTAGCGGCAAAGTCCGGGGAGCTGTTTTTT. Protein product: CASSQGPLSLAAKSGELFF.

V gene TRBV21-1 combines with J gene TRBJ1-1; TRBD1 is the table's D call and was not checked against the DNA. TRBV21-1 is classified as a pseudogene. This CDR3 has 16 residues. CDR3 in amino acids: CASSKEGAGANTEAFF. CDR3 bases: TGTGCCAGCAGCAAAGAGGGGGCAGGGGCGAACACTGAAGCTTTCTTT.

The CDR3 sequence: CASSYPGGRGETQYF. CDR3 in DNA: TGTGCCAGCAGTTACCCCGGGGGTAGGGGGGAGACCCAGTACTTC. J is TRBJ2-5 and V is TRBV6-2 or TRBV6-3; D possibly matches TRBD1 or TRBD2 (6 bases each). The CDR3 is made up of 15 amino acids. The V gene's germline CDR1 is MNHEY and CDR2 SVGEGT. Trimming removed 2 bases at V and 5 bases at J, with 15 bases between.

The J gene is TRBJ1-1, the V gene TRBV7-2; TRBD1 matches 9 bases. The CDR3 has 18 residues. V was pared by 4 bases and J by 0 bases, with 12 bases of the junction left unmatched. CDR1 and CDR2 (germline): SGHTA, FQGNSA. CDR3 sequence: CASSSRGGTGTMNTEAFF. DNA for the CDR3: TGTGCCAGCAGCTCAAGAGGGGGGACAGGGACAATGAACACTGAAGCTTTCTTT. Filled out from reference TRBV7-2 and TRBJ1-1, the complete variable domain reads GAGVSQSPSNKVTEKGKDVELRCDPISGHTALYWYRQSLGQGLEFLIYFQGNSAPDKSGLPSDRFSAERTGGSVSTLTIQRTQQEDSAVYLCASSSRGGTGTMNTEAFFGQGTRLTVV.

J is TRBJ1-1 and V is TRBV9; D remains unclear. Trimming removed 4 bases from V and 4 bases from J, with 14 bases in between. Germline loops: CDR1 SGDLS, CDR2 YYNGEE. The CDR3 totals 14 residues. The CDR3 nucleotides read TGTGCCAGCAGCCCAGGTCCCTCGGGCACTGAAGCTTTCTTT. It yields the protein CASSPGPSGTEAFF.

The chain carries TRBV5-1 and TRBJ2-1; TRBD2 matches at 10 bases. The CDR3 is 14 residues long. With V trimmed by 4 bases and J by 4 bases, 2 bases remained unmatched. Germline V lookup: CDR1 SGHRS, CDR2 YFSETQ. The CDR3 bases are TGCGCCAGCAGCCAACTAGCGGGATACAATGAGCAGTTCTTC. It yields the protein CASSQLAGYNEQFF.

CDR3 nucleotide sequence: TGCAGCGTTGAAGAGCAGGTGAGGACTGAAGCTTTCTTT. Translating gives CSVEEQVRTEAFF. The chain is built from TRBV29-1 and TRBJ1-1, with D unresolved. Germline assignment: CDR1 SQVTM and CDR2 ANQGSEA. CDR3 length: 13 residues. V lost 0 bases, J lost 5 bases, and 10 bases lay in between.

This chain joins TRBV2 and TRBJ2-5; D is unclear. V was trimmed by 6 bases and J by 1 base, leaving 6 bases between them. Per the germline V gene, CDR1 is SNHLY and CDR2 is FYNNEI. The CDR3 is made up of 12 amino acids. This chain's CDR3 is CASREFQETQYF. The CDR3 bases are TGTGCCAGCAGAGAATTCCAAGAGACCCAGTACTTC.

V and J are TRBV6-5 and TRBJ1-2; TRBD1 is a possible D gene (5 bases). Trimming took off 7 bases at V and 8 bases at J, with 20 bases between the two ends. CDR1 is MNHEY and CDR2 is SVGAGI in the germline V gene. This CDR3 is 14 amino acids long. This CDR3 reads CASNPPGLKKGYTF. The CDR3 nucleotides read TGTGCCAGCAACCCTCCGGGACTTAAGAAGGGCTACACCTTC.